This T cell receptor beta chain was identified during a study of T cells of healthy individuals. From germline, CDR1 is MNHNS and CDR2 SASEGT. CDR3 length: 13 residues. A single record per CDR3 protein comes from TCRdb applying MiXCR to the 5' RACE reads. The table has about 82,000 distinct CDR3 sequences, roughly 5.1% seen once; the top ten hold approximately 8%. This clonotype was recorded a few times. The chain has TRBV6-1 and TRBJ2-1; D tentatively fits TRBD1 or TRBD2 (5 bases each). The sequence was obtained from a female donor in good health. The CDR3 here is CATRRAGFNEQFF. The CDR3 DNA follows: TGTGCTACGAGGCGGGCAGGGTTCAATGAGCAGTTCTTC.